These 27 T cell receptor beta chains share one sample of origin, sequenced in a study of CD8 T cells in ankylosing spondylitis (dated by TCRdb to 2015 to 2018). The library was made by 5' RACE. The sequencer listed for this sample is Illumina HiSeq 2500. TCRdb took the public reads, trimmed them with fastp at Q25, ran MiXCR for clone calling and kept in-frame beta chains. Entries that share a CDR3 protein sequence are merged under the most common genes and DNA. The sample has 250,000 or so distinct CDR3 sequences on record, 18% of them singletons. Approximately 33% of the sample is taken by the ten largest. Sequencing was carried out using blood, either unsorted or a sorted T cell fraction (not recorded which). These receptors were obtained from a male donor with ankylosing spondylitis or in good health (not recorded which).

This clonotype was seen only a few times. V usage is TRBV12-3 or TRBV12-4 and J usage is TRBJ2-1, with 10 bases fitting TRBD1. The V segment lost 6 bases and the J segment 3 bases; nucleotides outside the gene matches: 5. There are 15 residues in the CDR3. Here the CDR3 reads CASSPTGGYYNEQFF. For the CDR3, the DNA is TGTGCCAGCAGCCCGACAGGGGGCTACTACAATGAGCAGTTCTTC.

This clonotype was observed a handful of times. This chain connects TRBV4-1 to TRBJ1-5, with a possible D match to TRBD1 (6 bases). Germline CDR1 and CDR2: MGHRA and YSYEKL. CDR3 length: 15 residues. V shed 3 bases and J shed 1 base, with 10 bases lying between them. CDR3 sequence: CASSQDTGSNQPQHF. In nucleotides, the CDR3 is TGCGCCAGCAGCCAGGACACAGGGAGCAATCAGCCCCAGCATTTT.

V usage is TRBV7-9 and J usage is TRBJ2-7; tentative D call: TRBD2 (6 bases). Germline V CDR1 and CDR2: SEHNR, FQNEAQ (reference sequence). CDR3 length equals 14 residues. Deletions cut 1 base from V and 2 bases from J, with 9 bases between. Here the CDR3 reads CASSLGGRPYEQYF. The DNA of the CDR3 is TGTGCCAGCAGCTTAGGTGGGAGGCCCTACGAGCAGTACTTC.

The chain has TRBV27 and TRBJ2-1, with 10 bases that match TRBD1. The V gene end was trimmed by 5 bases and the J gene end by 7 bases; junction bases not matched to a gene: 8. Germline CDR1 is MNHEY and CDR2 is SMNVEV (reference sequence). The CDR3 is 15 residues long. The chain's CDR3 is CASSTGTGVGNEQFF. The CDR3 DNA reads TGTGCCAGCAGTACCGGGACAGGGGTGGGGAATGAGCAGTTCTTC.

This clonotype has a handful of counts. The CDR3 bases are TGTGCCTCAGTTAGGAATAGCAATCAGCCCCAGCATTTT. This encodes CASVRNSNQPQHF. The chain couples TRBV6-5 to TRBJ1-5; D is unclear. The V end was cut by 11 bases, the J end by 0 bases, with 11 bases between. This CDR3 contains 13 residues. Looked up from germline, CDR1 is MNHEY and CDR2 is SVGAGI.

This clonotype came up a few times. The J gene is TRBJ2-4, the V gene TRBV10-3, with D tentatively TRBD1 (5 bases). The CDR3 spans 14 residues. Deletions cut 2 bases from V and 5 bases from J, with 10 bases between. The V gene's germline CDR1 is ENHRY and CDR2 SYGVKD. The CDR3 protein is CAISEGRAENIQYF. The DNA for the CDR3 is TGTGCCATCAGTGAGGGCAGGGCAGAAAACATTCAGTACTTC.

The chain links TRBV6-5 to TRBJ2-5, with D uncertain. The ends were cut back, 0 bases at V and 2 bases at J, with 16 bases in the middle. Germline loops: CDR1 MNHEY, CDR2 SVGAGI. The CDR3 is made up of 17 amino acids. This chain's CDR3 is CASSYSIGTGLQETQYF. The CDR3 DNA is TGTGCCAGCAGTTACTCGATTGGAACGGGTTTACAAGAGACCCAGTACTTC.

V gene TRBV20-1 combines with J gene TRBJ2-7; D possibly corresponds to TRBD2 (5 bases). Germline CDR1 and CDR2: DFQATT and SNEGSKA (reference sequence). V gave up 8 bases and J gave up 4 bases, with 18 bases separating them. This CDR3 contains 13 residues. The CDR3 sequence is CSCRQAEWYEQYF. CDR3 in DNA: TGCAGTTGTCGGCAAGCGGAATGGTACGAGCAGTACTTC.

This clonotype showed up many times. V is TRBV25-1 and J is TRBJ2-5; D is possibly TRBD2 (5 bases). V was clipped by 3 bases and J by 3 bases, with 8 bases between them. The CDR3 is 13 residues long. In germline, CDR1 is MGHDK, CDR2 SYGVNS. The CDR3 sequence is CASSDQREETQYF. The CDR3 coding sequence is TGTGCCAGCAGTGATCAGAGGGAAGAGACCCAGTACTTC. The full variable domain, completed using reference TRBV25-1 and TRBJ2-5, is EADIYQTPRYLVIGTGKKITLECSQTMGHDKMYWYQQDPGMELHLIHYSYGVNSTEKGDLSSESTVSRIRTEHFPLTLESARPSHTSQYLCASSDQREETQYFGPGTRLLVL.

This rearrangement joins TRBV28 to TRBJ2-1; D gene ambiguous. V lost 3 bases and J lost 7, with 10 bases in between. The CDR3 has 13 residues. Germline lookup yields CDR1 MDHEN and CDR2 SYDVKM. The CDR3 region has the DNA TGTGCCAGCAGTTTGGGGAACTTGAATGAGCAGTTCTTC. Its translation is CASSLGNLNEQFF.

CDR3 loop: CSAVGDFYEQYF. Written as DNA, the CDR3 is TGCAGCGCCGTAGGGGACTTCTACGAGCAGTACTTC. The V and J genes are TRBV29-1 and TRBJ2-7; maybe TRBD2 (6 bases). Germline V lookup: CDR1 SQVTM, CDR2 ANQGSEA. This CDR3 has 12 amino acids. V was cut by 7 bases and J by 3 bases, with 13 bases left in between.

This clonotype has just one count. The chain couples TRBV2 to TRBJ2-3; D remains unclear. The CDR3 is made up of 14 amino acids. The V end was cut by 5 bases, the J end by 4 bases, with 13 bases between. Germline CDR1 SNHLY, CDR2 FYNNEI. CDR3: CASSPRYMADTQYF. The CDR3 DNA sequence: TGTGCCAGCAGTCCACGTTATATGGCAGATACGCAGTATTTT. Drawing the rest from reference TRBV2 and TRBJ2-3, the complete variable domain is EPEVTQTPSHQVTQMGQEVILRCVPISNHLYFYWYRQILGQKVEFLVSFYNNEISEKSEIFDDQFSVERPDGSNFTLKIRSTKLEDSAMYFCASSPRYMADTQYFGPGTRLTVL.

The chain combines TRBV12-3 or TRBV12-4 with TRBJ2-3; 7 positions match TRBD2. J gave up 6 bases and V 5 bases, and 11 bases lay outside the gene matches. CDR3 length equals 15 residues. DNA for the CDR3: TGTGCCAGCAGTCCCTCGGGAGGCAGCCTCGATACGCAGTATTTT. It translates to CASSPSGGSLDTQYF.

This clonotype was picked up many times. The chain is built from TRBV29-1 and TRBJ2-5, with D tentatively TRBD2 (5 bases). V lost 6 bases and J 2 bases, leaving 13 bases between the germline ends. The CDR3 is made up of 13 amino acids. Germline V CDR1 and CDR2: SQVTM, ANQGSEA. DNA for the CDR3: TGCAGCGTCAGAAAAGCGGCACAAGAGACCCAGTACTTC. This sequence encodes CSVRKAAQETQYF.

This clonotype has a count of ten or more. This chain connects TRBV12-3 or TRBV12-4 to TRBJ2-3; tentative D call: TRBD1 (6 bases). Trimming cost V 6 bases and J 0 bases, with 16 bases left between them. The CDR3 contains 16 residues. The DNA of the CDR3 is TGTGCCAGCAGCGAGCCTGCGGACAGCAGCACAGATACGCAGTATTTT. Protein product: CASSEPADSSTDTQYF.

The chain couples TRBV11-2 to TRBJ2-7, with no clear D. There are 14 residues in the CDR3. Germline CDR1 and CDR2: SGHAT and FQNNGV. Trimming pared 3 bases from V and 2 bases from J, leaving 11 bases between. Written as DNA, the CDR3 is TGTGCCAGCAGCTTCGGCCCAAGGGCCTACGAGCAGTACTTC. It specifies CASSFGPRAYEQYF.

This clonotype was seen repeatedly, ten times or more. V and J are TRBV10-3 and TRBJ2-7; D is possibly TRBD2 (5 bases). Looked up from germline, CDR1 is ENHRY and CDR2 is SYGVKD. This CDR3 spans 14 amino acids. The ends were cut back, 0 bases at V and 0 bases at J, with 6 bases in the middle. In DNA form, the CDR3 reads TGTGCCATCAGTGAGTCACTAGTCTCCTACGAGCAGTACTTC. Translating it yields CAISESLVSYEQYF.

This clonotype was found a few times. V usage is TRBV12-3 or TRBV12-4 and J usage is TRBJ2-7; D might be TRBD2 (6 bases). Trimming removed 1 base at V and 2 bases at J, with 9 bases between. The CDR3 spans 14 residues. The CDR3 DNA reads TGTGCCAGCAGTTTAGAACTAGCAACCTACGAGCAGTACTTC. It translates to CASSLELATYEQYF.

This clonotype showed up just a few times. The J gene is TRBJ2-2, the V gene TRBV4-3, with 8 bases matching TRBD2. CDR3 size: 16 residues. V lost 0 bases, J lost 3 bases, and 3 bases stayed unmatched. The germline gives CDR1 LGHNA, CDR2 YSLEER. The CDR3 loop is CASSQETGGDTGELFF. CDR3 nucleotide sequence: TGCGCCAGCAGCCAAGAAACGGGGGGGGACACCGGGGAGCTGTTTTTT.

V is TRBV3-1 and J is TRBJ2-7; 8 bases match TRBD2. The CDR3 has 15 amino acids. Germline values: CDR1 LGHDT, CDR2 YNNKEL (reference sequence). With V trimmed by 1 base and J by 3 bases, 5 bases remained unmatched. The CDR3 loop reads CASSQGLLAVYEQYF. The CDR3 nucleotides read TGTGCCAGCAGCCAAGGATTACTAGCGGTCTACGAGCAGTACTTC.

V usage is TRBV9 and J usage is TRBJ2-3, with D perhaps TRBD2 (6 bases). Germline V gene sequence: CDR1 SGDLS, CDR2 YYNGEE. This CDR3 comprises 16 residues. V lost 3 bases and J lost 2, with 16 bases in between. The CDR3 nucleotides read TGTGCCAGCAGCGGGAACCGGGAGTCTCCCACAGATACGCAGTATTTT. This encodes CASSGNRESPTDTQYF.

This clonotype was detected only a few times. The chain is built from TRBV5-1 and TRBJ2-1; 13 bases map to TRBD2. Losses at the gene ends were 0 bases for V and 7 bases for J; bases not matched to a gene: 7. The length of the CDR3 is 17 residues. The V gene's germline CDR1 is SGHRS and CDR2 YFSETQ. CDR3 protein: CASSLVLAGGPRNEQFF. The CDR3 DNA is TGCGCCAGCAGCTTGGTACTAGCGGGAGGGCCGCGGAATGAGCAGTTCTTC.

This clonotype was picked up a small number of times. This chain connects TRBV7-9 to TRBJ2-5; a weak D match, TRBD2 (5 bases). CDR1 and CDR2 (germline): SEHNR, FQNEAQ (reference sequence). Trimming removed 0 bases from V and 2 bases from J, with 10 bases in between. The CDR3 spans 15 residues. The chain's CDR3 is CASSLAADWQETQYF. The CDR3, as DNA: TGTGCCAGCAGCTTAGCAGCGGACTGGCAAGAGACCCAGTACTTC.

This clonotype was counted many times. The CDR3 coding sequence is TGCAGCGTAACTCACAGCAACACCGGGGAGCTGTTTTTT. It translates to CSVTHSNTGELFF. The chain has TRBV29-1 and TRBJ2-2; D is unresolved. V dropped 6 bases and J dropped 2 bases, with 10 bases sitting between them. Germline V CDR1 and CDR2: SQVTM, ANQGSEA. The CDR3 spans 13 residues.

This clonotype has more than one count but fewer than ten. CDR3 amino acids: CASSPQDITGELFF. The CDR3 DNA follows: TGTGCCAGCAGTCCGCAAGACATTACCGGGGAGCTGTTTTTT. The chain joins TRBV12-3 or TRBV12-4 to TRBJ2-2; D unresolved. The V end was cut by 5 bases, the J end by 5 bases, with 12 bases between. The CDR3 covers 14 residues.

This clonotype was seen a few times. V is TRBV6-2 or TRBV6-3 and J is TRBJ2-2; 10 bases match TRBD2. The V gene end was trimmed by 3 bases and the J gene end by 4 bases; junction bases not matched to a gene: 2. The CDR3 covers 15 residues. The germline V gene encodes CDR1 MNHEY and CDR2 SVGEGT. The CDR3 protein is CASSYGLAATGELFF. The CDR3, as DNA: TGTGCCAGCAGTTATGGACTAGCGGCCACCGGGGAGCTGTTTTTT.

A few counts support this clonotype. The chain employs TRBV12-3 or TRBV12-4 and TRBJ2-1; no firm D call. The ends were cut back, 7 bases at V and 8 bases at J, with 12 bases in the middle. The CDR3 runs 12 residues. In DNA, the CDR3 is TGTGCCAGCATTAGCCCACGGGATGAGCAGTTCTTC. Its protein is CASISPRDEQFF.